The rows below give T cell receptor beta chains drawn from one sample of a study of blood T cells in healthy people across ages. TCRdb processed the 5' RACE reads anew with MiXCR; each CDR3 protein has one entry. The table shows about 1.8 million distinct CDR3 sequences, with around 50% occurring only once. The specimen was blood. These receptors were obtained from a woman in her forties in good health. CDR3s include the opening cysteine and the closing phenylalanine or tryptophan. The D gene is left open where the match is weak. Size tells how often a clone was seen (once, few, many) or the class of an expanded clone, and some rows leave it out.

d_call	v_call	clone_size	j_call	cdr3_nt	cdr3_aa
NA	TRBV20-1	NA	TRBJ2-7	TGCAGTGCTAGAGGGGGCTTGATTGGCGAGCAGTACTTC	CSARGGLIGEQYF
TRBD2	TRBV5-1	NA	TRBJ2-3	TGCGCCAGCAGACGAGCGGGGGAGTGGGCAGATACGCAGTATTTT	CASRRAGEWADTQYF
TRBD1	TRBV7-9	NA	TRBJ2-5	TGTGCCAACAGCCCAAGGACAGGGGGCGGGGAGACCCAGTACTTC	CANSPRTGGGETQYF
NA	TRBV6-5	NA	TRBJ1-2	TGTGCCAGCAGTTACGAACCGACAGGAATACCTAATGGCTACACCTTC	CASSYEPTGIPNGYTF
NA	TRBV20-1	NA	TRBJ2-7	TGCAGTGCCCCGAGCATGGCCCACGAGCAGTACTTC	CSAPSMAHEQYF
NA	TRBV4-2	NA	TRBJ2-7	TGTGCCAGCAGCCAAGTAGGGGCACAGGGTGGATTTTCTGGGGAGCAGTACTTC	CASSQVGAQGGFSGEQYF
NA	TRBV6-2/TRBV6-3	few	TRBJ2-1	TGTGCCAGCAGTTCTTGGCTAGCAAGCAATGAGCAGTTCTTC	CASSSWLASNEQFF
TRBD1	TRBV20-1	NA	TRBJ2-7	TGCAGTGCTAGAGTCGGACAGGGTTTGGGGTACGAGCAGTACTTC	CSARVGQGLGYEQYF
NA	TRBV20-1	few	TRBJ2-5	TGCAGTGCTAGAGGGAGTATCCAAGAGACCCAGTACTTC	CSARGSIQETQYF
TRBD2	TRBV27	NA	TRBJ2-4	TGTGCCAGCAGTCAAGCGGGGGGGCGGTTTCACATTCAGTACTTC	CASSQAGGRFHIQYF
NA	TRBV9	NA	TRBJ1-6	TGTGCCAGCAGCGAGGGGGTCGGTAATTCACCCCTCCACTTT	CASSEGVGNSPLHF
NA	TRBV7-9	many	TRBJ2-7	TGTGCCAGCAGCCTAGTTCAGAGCTCCTACGAGCAGTACTTC	CASSLVQSSYEQYF
NA	TRBV6-1	NA	TRBJ2-3	TGTGCCAGCAGTAGTATCGTTAGGGGCGCGAGGACAGATACGCAGTATTTT	CASSSIVRGARTDTQYF
TRBD2	TRBV6-1	NA	TRBJ2-1	TGTGCCAGCAGCCTTCGCCGGGGACTAGGGGATTACAATGAGCAGTTCTTC	CASSLRRGLGDYNEQFF
NA	TRBV5-1	NA	TRBJ2-5	TGCGCCAGCAGCTTGGAAGGCGAGGGGGGGGAGACCCAGTACTTC	CASSLEGEGGETQYF
NA	TRBV11-2	few	TRBJ2-7	TGTGCCAGCAGCCTCTGGACGTTCTACGAGCAGTACTTC	CASSLWTFYEQYF
TRBD1	TRBV20-1	NA	TRBJ2-3	TGCAGTGCTAGAGAACAGGGGGTGGGCACAGATACGCAGTATTTT	CSAREQGVGTDTQYF
NA	TRBV20-1	few	TRBJ2-7	TGCAGTGCTAGGTGGCTCTCCGGCGAGCAGTACTTC	CSARWLSGEQYF
NA	TRBV7-2	few	TRBJ2-1	TGTGCCAGCAGTTTCCGGCCGCTGGATGAGCAGTTCTTC	CASSFRPLDEQFF
NA	TRBV2	many	TRBJ1-5	TGTGCCAGCAGTCCGCCTGGTGGTCAGCCCCAGCATTTT	CASSPPGGQPQHF
TRBD2	TRBV20-1	few	TRBJ2-5	TGCAGTGCTAGAGAAGGACTAGCACATACGGCCCAGTACTTC	CSAREGLAHTAQYF
TRBD1	TRBV4-3	NA	TRBJ1-2	TGCGCCAGCAGCCGAGCGATTGGACAGGGGGCAGTAGGCTACACCTTC	CASSRAIGQGAVGYTF
NA	TRBV6-2/TRBV6-3	NA	TRBJ2-7	TGTGCCAGCAGCCCTCGTGAGGAGTACGAGCAGTACTTC	CASSPREEYEQYF
TRBD1	TRBV9	NA	TRBJ2-1	TGTGCCAACAGCTTCCTAGGACAGGGGCCGTTCTTC	CANSFLGQGPFF
NA	TRBV6-1	NA	TRBJ2-1	TGTGCCAGCAGAATTAGCGGAGCTAGCTCCTACAATGAGCAGTTCTTC	CASRISGASSYNEQFF
NA	TRBV7-2	few	TRBJ2-7	TGTGCCAGCACAGCTTACGTCGGGTCCTACGAGCAGTACTTC	CASTAYVGSYEQYF
NA	TRBV7-3	NA	TRBJ2-6	TGTGCCAGCAGCTTAAAGCCAGATTACTCTGGGGCCAACGTCCTGACTTTC	CASSLKPDYSGANVLTF
NA	TRBV15	NA	TRBJ2-4	TGTGCCACCAGCAATCCAGAGGACAAAAACATTCAGTACTTC	CATSNPEDKNIQYF
TRBD2	TRBV6-1	once	TRBJ2-1	TGTGCCAGCAGTGAATTGGGGAGCGGGGGGAGTAAGCAGTTCTTC	CASSELGSGGSKQFF
TRBD1	TRBV20-1	NA	TRBJ2-7	TGCAGTGCGGCATACAGGGGGAAAAGCTACGAGCAGTACTTC	CSAAYRGKSYEQYF
NA	TRBV7-2	once	TRBJ1-6	TGTGCCAGCAGCTTAACGTCCAGGGCCACCTCCTATAATTCACCCCTCCACTTT	CASSLTSRATSYNSPLHF
TRBD1	TRBV6-5	few	TRBJ2-7	TGTGCCAGCAGACAATTTACGGGACAGGTCTACGAGCAGTACTTC	CASRQFTGQVYEQYF
NA	TRBV4-3	few	TRBJ2-7	TGCGCCAGCAGCCAAGATTATTGGAGCTCCTACGAGCAGTACTTC	CASSQDYWSSYEQYF
TRBD1	TRBV13	NA	TRBJ1-2	TGTGCCAGCAGCCAAAGTGGGACAGCATCTGGCTACACCTTC	CASSQSGTASGYTF
NA	TRBV29-1	NA	TRBJ2-1	TGCAGCGTTGAAATACGGGACTGGGGTGAGCAGTTCTTC	CSVEIRDWGEQFF
NA	TRBV9	NA	TRBJ1-2	TGTGCCAGCAGCCCACTCGGGGCTCCCCAACCAGGCTACACCTTC	CASSPLGAPQPGYTF
NA	TRBV6-6	NA	TRBJ2-7	TGTGCCAGCAGTCCAGCGGATGTCTCCTACGAGCAGTACTTC	CASSPADVSYEQYF
NA	TRBV5-1	NA	TRBJ2-5	TGCGCCAGCAGCTTGTTCAGCGCTGGTACCAATGAGCAGTACTTC	CASSLFSAGTNEQYF
NA	TRBV28	NA	TRBJ1-6	TGTGCCAGCAGTTCAATGACAGGCTCAAAGTCACCCCTCCACTTT	CASSSMTGSKSPLHF
TRBD2	TRBV5-1	NA	TRBJ2-3	TGCGCCAGCGGATTTCTAGCGGGGGGAAGCACAGATACGCAGTATTTT	CASGFLAGGSTDTQYF
NA	TRBV24-1	NA	TRBJ2-1	TGTGCCACCAGTGTAGTCGGCAATGAGCAGTTCTTC	CATSVVGNEQFF
NA	TRBV29-1	NA	TRBJ1-5	TGCAGCGTTGAGTTAGGTAGCAATCAGCCCCAGCATTTT	CSVELGSNQPQHF